What follows is one T cell receptor (beta chain) and its context. This CDR3 has 14 residues. The sample originates from a study of cytomegalovirus exposure and HLA in healthy donors. PCR involved 60 Vbeta and 13 Jbeta primers. The assay was immunoSEQ multiplex PCR, and TCRdb's table has in-frame clones only and misses some. The sample has roughly 150,000 clones, roughly 73% seen once. The source of this sequence is a young man in good health and CMV-seropositive. This sequence joins TRBV21-1 and TRBJ1-5; the DNA was not used to check the table's D call, TRBD1. TRBV21-1 counts as a pseudogene. Sequencing input: PBMCs. The CDR3 is CASSKGGGIQPQHF. CDR3 DNA sequence: TGTGCCAGCAGCAAAGGAGGGGGAATTCAGCCCCAGCATTTT.